This T cell receptor (beta chain) originates from a study of OX40 agonist ivuxolimab in advanced cancers. Overall study: Patients received ivuxolimab, an intravenous treatment, every 2 weeks at 0.01 to 10 mg/kg. Partial responses were achieved by three patients: one hepatocellular carcinoma, two cutaneous melanoma. General observations from the study: At 0.1 to 3.0 mg/kg and by week 6, clonal expansion occurred in CD4+ and CD8+ blood T cells.

Trimming at V came to 3 bases and at J to 0 bases, leaving 5 bases not matched to a gene. The CDR3 totals 14 residues. CDR1 and CDR2 from the germline V gene are SQVTM and ANQGSEA. The data were produced by immunoSEQ multiplex PCR, yet TCRdb's version contains in-frame clones alone and is incomplete. The table lists 82,000 or so clones, 75% to 90% of them singletons. In regard to this clone: Its matching antigen is unknown.

This rearrangement joins TRBV29-1 to TRBJ2-7, with 7 bases aligning to TRBD2. The sample was CD4+ or CD8+ T cells sorted from blood, taken in a trial of the OX40 agonist ivuxolimab. This receptor was obtained from an adult with an advanced solid tumor such as melanoma, head and neck, liver or kidney cancer. CDR3 protein: CSVDTGGSSYEQYF. The CDR3 DNA sequence: TGCAGCGTTGACACCGGCGGGAGCTCCTACGAGCAGTACTTC.